This T cell receptor (beta chain) is drawn from a study of a mutant IDH1 vaccine in newly diagnosed glioma. As for this clone: Its antigen remains unidentified.

Time point specified: week 35, safety follow-up. Topical imiquimod accompanied each vaccine dose, which consisted of 300 ug of mutant IDH1 20-mer peptide. Patients received eight vaccinations in weeks 1, 3, 5, 7, 11, 15, 19, 23. Trimming left V 2 bases short and J 7 bases short, with 24 bases between. The CDR3 contains 18 residues. Germline V gene sequence: CDR1 WSHSY, CDR2 SAAADI. Assay: immunoSEQ multiplex PCR; the TCRdb copy retains only in-frame clones and omits some. The table has some 48,000 clones, around 78% seen once. This clonotype was sampled from a man aged 35-49 years with glioma. Material: PBMCs, obtained from a glioma patient whose treatment included an IDH1 peptide vaccine. The chain couples TRBV10-2 to TRBJ2-1; D perhaps matches TRBD2 (6 bases). Here the CDR3 reads CASSEGSFGGGRGNEQFF. CDR3 sequence (DNA): TGCGCCAGCAGTGAGGGGTCCTTTGGGGGAGGAAGAGGGAATGAGCAGTTCTTC.